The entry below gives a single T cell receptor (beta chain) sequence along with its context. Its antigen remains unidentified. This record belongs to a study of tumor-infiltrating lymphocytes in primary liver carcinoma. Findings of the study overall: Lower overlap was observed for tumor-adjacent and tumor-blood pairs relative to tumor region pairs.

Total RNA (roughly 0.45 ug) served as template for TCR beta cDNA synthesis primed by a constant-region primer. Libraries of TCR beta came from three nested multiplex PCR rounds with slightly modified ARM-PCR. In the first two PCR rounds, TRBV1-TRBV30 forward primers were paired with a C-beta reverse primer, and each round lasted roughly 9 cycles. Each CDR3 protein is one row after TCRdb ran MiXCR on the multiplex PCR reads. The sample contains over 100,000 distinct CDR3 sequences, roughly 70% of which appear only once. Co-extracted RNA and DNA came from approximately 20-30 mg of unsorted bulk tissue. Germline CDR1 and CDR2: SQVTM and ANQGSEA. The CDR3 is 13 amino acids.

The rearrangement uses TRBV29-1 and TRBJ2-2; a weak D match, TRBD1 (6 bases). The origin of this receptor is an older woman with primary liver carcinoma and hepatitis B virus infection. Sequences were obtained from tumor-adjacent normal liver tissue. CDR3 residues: CGVVGQYTGELFF. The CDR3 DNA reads TGCGGTGTTGTCGGACAGTACACCGGGGAGCTGTTTTTT.